Each of the 10 T cell receptor beta chains below was sequenced from the same sample in a study of T-cell reconstitution after alpha-beta-depleted transplantation in children. The TCRbeta library incorporated unique molecular identifiers. A single record per CDR3 protein comes from TCRdb applying MiXCR to the PCR reads. The sample holds approximately 630,000 distinct CDR3 sequences, 10% to 15% seen once. Sample: PBMCs, taken before TCRalphabeta/CD19-depleted stem cell transplant. These TCRs come from a girl aged 2 to 9 with congenital amegakaryocytic thrombocytopenia, due to receive a stem cell transplant.

The V gene is TRBV29-1, the J gene TRBJ1-4; D is ambiguous. In germline, CDR1 is SQVTM, CDR2 ANQGSEA. Deletions cut 4 bases from V and 5 bases from J, with 11 bases between. The CDR3 totals 13 residues. In DNA form, the CDR3 reads TGCAGCGTTGCCTCGGGGAAGAATGAAAAACTGTTTTTT. Its protein product is CSVASGKNEKLFF.

This clonotype was seen many times. J is TRBJ2-1 and V is TRBV10-3; 7 bases align to TRBD1. V shed 11 bases, J shed 0 bases, and the junction held 7 bases outside the gene matches. The CDR3 covers 14 residues. From germline, CDR1 is ENHRY and CDR2 SYGVKD. The CDR3 nucleotides are TGTGCCTCCACCGGGGACAGCTCCTACAATGAGCAGTTCTTC. Its protein is CASTGDSSYNEQFF.

This chain joins TRBV7-2 and TRBJ2-7; D might be TRBD2 (5 bases). CDR1 and CDR2 (germline): SGHTA, FQGNSA. Between the trimmed V and J ends, which lost 3 bases and 2 bases, there was a span of 11 bases. The CDR3 contains 14 residues. The CDR3 DNA reads TGTGCCAGCAGCTTCCAGCGGAACACCTACGAGCAGTACTTC. Translated, it gives CASSFQRNTYEQYF.

As concerns this clonotype: A much more abundant neighbour one base away suggests this may be a read error. The rearrangement links TRBV7-9 to TRBJ1-2, with no clear D. CDR3 size: 11 residues. CDR1 and CDR2 (germline): SEHNR, FQNEAQ (reference sequence). CDR3: CTSAPNYGYTF. CDR3 nucleotide sequence: TGTACCAGCGCTCCTAACTATGGCTACACCTTC.

With respect to this clonotype: Given a much more abundant clone one base away, this may be a read error. The chain couples TRBV15 to TRBJ2-3; the match to TRBD2 covers 7 bases. The CDR3 consists of 15 residues. CDR1 is LNHNV and CDR2 is YYDKDF in the germline V gene (reference sequence). Losses at the gene ends were 1 base for V and 7 bases for J; bases not matched to a gene: 8. The CDR3 nucleotides read TGTGCCACCAGCAGAGGGACTAGGAATACATATACGCAGTATTTT. Residues: CATSRGTRNTYTQYF.

The chain joins TRBV4-1 to TRBJ2-3; a possible D gene is TRBD2 (6 bases). V was pared by 5 bases and J by 4 bases, with 16 bases between. Germline V lookup: CDR1 MGHRA, CDR2 YSYEKL. The CDR3 has 15 residues. The CDR3 DNA follows: TGCGCCAGCAGCTTTGGAGGGCAAGGTCCAGATACGCAGTATTTT. Amino acid sequence: CASSFGGQGPDTQYF.

This clonotype was seen at least ten times. The chain recombines TRBV11-2 with TRBJ2-1; D not resolved. Looked up from germline, CDR1 is SGHAT and CDR2 is FQNNGV. There are 17 residues in the CDR3. Trimming removed 1 base from V and 5 bases from J, with 18 bases in between. The CDR3 coding sequence is TGTGCCAGCAGCTTAGGGGATTGGACGGGCGTGCACAATGAGCAGTTCTTC. Its translation is CASSLGDWTGVHNEQFF.

In its sample, this clonotype was seen many times. The chain employs TRBV20-1 and TRBJ1-1; D may be TRBD1 (5 bases). The germline V gene has CDR1 DFQATT and CDR2 SNEGSKA (reference sequence). The CDR3 spans 16 residues. Between the trimmed V and J ends, which lost 0 bases and 0 bases, there was a span of 14 bases. The CDR3: CSARDRGLPMNTEAFF. CDR3 DNA: TGCAGTGCTAGAGATAGGGGTCTGCCCATGAACACTGAAGCTTTCTTT.

In DNA, the CDR3 is TGTGCCAGCAGCAAAAACGCGATTAACTATGGCTACACCTTC. Residues: CASSKNAINYGYTF. The J gene is TRBJ1-2, the V gene TRBV21-1. TRBV21-1 is deemed a pseudogene. The CDR3 covers 14 residues.

This clonotype was detected ten times or more. The V call is TRBV29-1, the J call TRBJ1-1; D may be TRBD1 (5 bases). The CDR3 is made up of 14 amino acids. V lost 4 bases to trimming and J lost 7 bases, with 19 bases between them. Germline V gives CDR1 SQVTM, CDR2 ANQGSEA. The CDR3 region is CSVGLSGDGGEAFF. The CDR3 DNA reads as TGCAGCGTTGGACTATCCGGGGACGGGGGTGAAGCTTTCTTT.